A single sample is the source of the 12 T cell receptor beta chains below, sequenced in a study of T cell repertoires in cytomegalovirus infection. No antigen has been identified for these receptors. One entry per CDR3 protein results from TCRdb running MiXCR on the reads. The data show 80,000 to 95,000 distinct CDR3 sequences, about 29% seen once. The sample here was CD8+ T cells from cultured PBMCs, taken from culture after CMV antigen stimulation. The receptors here all came from a human donor in good health (CMV status not recorded). Some clones in this sample may be carry-over from other donors' samples.

The chain couples TRBV30 to TRBJ1-1, with a tentative D call TRBD1 (5 bases). In germline, CDR1 is GTSNPN, CDR2 SVGIG (reference sequence). The CDR3 has 12 amino acids. V lost 0 bases and J lost 8, with 10 bases in between. The CDR3 region is CAWSVGGTEAFF. The CDR3 coding sequence is TGTGCCTGGAGTGTTGGGGGGACGGAAGCTTTCTTT.

This clonotype appeared many times. The V gene is TRBV7-8, the J gene TRBJ1-2, with TRBD1 as a possible D gene (5 bases). The V end lost 1 base, the J end lost 3 bases, and 9 bases lay between the germline ends. The germline gives CDR1 SGHVS, CDR2 FQNEAQ. This CDR3 region has 14 residues. The CDR3 region is CASSLEWGDYGYTF. The CDR3 coding sequence is TGTGCCAGCAGCTTAGAATGGGGCGACTATGGCTACACCTTC.

This clonotype has just a few counts. The rearrangement joins TRBV7-8 to TRBJ2-5, with D perhaps matching TRBD2 (5 bases). The CDR3 has 14 amino acids. V gave up 5 bases and J gave up 4 bases, with 14 bases separating them. Germline-derived CDR1 and CDR2 are SGHVS and FQNEAQ. The CDR3 sequence: CASSPIDRGETQYF. In DNA form, the CDR3 reads TGTGCCAGCAGCCCGATTGACCGGGGAGAGACCCAGTACTTC.

This clonotype showed up just a few times. The chain joins TRBV10-3 to TRBJ1-6; TRBD1 aligns across 8 bases. The CDR3 covers 16 residues. The J segment lost 0 bases and the V segment lost 6 bases, leaving 4 bases of the junction unmatched. Germline loops: CDR1 ENHRY, CDR2 SYGVKD. DNA for the CDR3: TGTGCCATCAGCATGGACAGGGTCTCCTATAATTCACCCCTCCACTTT. It is translated as CAISMDRVSYNSPLHF.

The chain carries TRBV10-3 and TRBJ1-1; 9 nucleotides line up with TRBD1. CDR1 is ENHRY and CDR2 is SYGVKD in the germline V gene. The CDR3 spans 17 residues. With 0 bases clipped from V and 0 bases from J, the junction kept 5 bases outside the gene matches. CDR3 nucleotides: TGTGCCATCAGTGAGTCGACAGGGGGGGGCTTGAACACTGAAGCTTTCTTT. This translates into CAISESTGGGLNTEAFF.

J is TRBJ1-4 and V is TRBV11-2; D is unclear. The V gene's germline CDR1 is SGHAT and CDR2 FQNNGV. Trimming pared 4 bases from V and 0 bases from J, leaving 12 bases between. The CDR3 consists of 16 residues. CDR3 residues: CASSSSGSATNEKLFF. CDR3 nucleotides: TGTGCCAGCAGCTCGTCCGGCAGTGCAACTAATGAAAAACTGTTTTTT.

This chain links TRBV29-1 with TRBJ2-7; D assignment may be TRBD1 or TRBD2 (5 bases each). Germline V gene data show CDR1 as SQVTM and CDR2 as ANQGSEA. V shed 4 bases and J shed 3 bases, with 7 bases lying between them. The CDR3 covers 11 residues. CDR3 loop: CSVGGNYEQYF. The CDR3 DNA sequence: TGCAGCGTTGGGGGGAACTACGAGCAGTACTTC.

This clonotype was recorded many times. This chain connects TRBV12-5 to TRBJ1-5, with TRBD1 identical over 10 bases. CDR3 size: 15 residues. Germline trimming cut 6 bases from V and 3 bases from J; bases unmatched to any gene: 5. Germline lookup yields CDR1 LGHNT and CDR2 FRNRAP. The CDR3 coding sequence is TGTGCTAGTGGCCTGGGACAGGGGTTCAATCAGCCCCAGCATTTT. Translating gives CASGLGQGFNQPQHF.

The V gene is TRBV6-5, the J gene TRBJ2-7, with D possibly being TRBD1 or TRBD2 (5 bases each). Trimming shortened V by 0 bases and J by 2 bases, and 11 bases separated the two germline ends. Germline loops: CDR1 MNHEY, CDR2 SVGAGI. The CDR3 length is 15 residues. CDR3: CASSYSGTAAYEQYF. As DNA, the CDR3 is TGTGCCAGCAGTTACTCGGGGACGGCAGCCTACGAGCAGTACTTC.

This clonotype has only a few counts. The rearrangement joins TRBV9 to TRBJ2-7; 8 bases map to TRBD1. The CDR3 extends over 16 amino acids. V shed 4 bases and J 6 bases; nucleotides not matched to a gene: 15. CDR1 is SGDLS, CDR2 YYNGEE, per germline. The CDR3 region is CASSPTVGQGAIEQYF. In DNA, the CDR3 is TGTGCCAGCAGCCCGACGGTAGGACAGGGAGCTATCGAGCAGTACTTC.

This clonotype came up many times. The V gene is TRBV4-1, the J gene TRBJ1-2; no reliable D call. V lost 0 bases and J 6 bases, leaving 11 bases between the germline ends. Germline lookup yields CDR1 MGHRA and CDR2 YSYEKL. The CDR3 covers 14 residues. Written as DNA, the CDR3 is TGCGCCAGCAGCCAAGATAGGGCAGCGGATGGCTACACCTTC. Its protein product is CASSQDRAADGYTF.

Only a few counts were recorded for this clonotype. This chain joins TRBV13 and TRBJ2-3; 10 bases are shared with TRBD2. The trim removed 3 bases at V and 5 bases at J, leaving 2 bases unmatched. Germline values: CDR1 PRHDT, CDR2 FYEKMQ (reference sequence). The CDR3 loop spans 14 amino acids. The CDR3 reads CASSFRTSGDTQYF. The CDR3 region has the DNA TGTGCCAGCAGCTTTAGGACTAGCGGAGATACGCAGTATTTT.